This section outlines one T cell receptor beta chain sequence together with its context. Its target is not known. The germline gives CDR1 SGHNT, CDR2 YYREEE (reference sequence). The CDR3 has 14 residues. TPEX cells were CCR7+ PD-1+ TIGIT+ early memory CD8+ T cells with exhausted-like traits. The RNA's source was duplicate vials of approximately 150,000 sorted CD8+ T cells per subset. The data belong to a study of human CD8 memory T cell subsets. Notes on the study in general: Overlapping only minimally, the repertoires of stem-like memory and precursor exhausted T cells were largely separate from each other.

Generation of TCR beta libraries used UMI-labeled 5' RACE. Per the original methods: TCR beta libraries each contained about 2,800 to 20,000 functional CDR3 beta clonotypes. Each CDR3 protein gets one entry in TCRdb, which reprocessed the 5' RACE reads and gives no DNA. The V and J calls reflect TCRdb's pipeline rather than the authors' work. This table lists about 9,000 distinct CDR3 sequences. The sequenced material came from CD8+ T cells from PBMCs. The chain couples TRBV5-4 to TRBJ2-7; the D gene TCRdb calls, TRBD1, cannot be checked with no DNA. This receptor was taken from a human donor in good health. CDR3 loop: CASSEDRDPYEQYF.